Shown below are 8 T cell receptor beta chains from a single sample sequenced in a study of blood T cell repertoires in COVID-19. Sequencing was performed with immunoSEQ multiplex PCR; in TCRdb, only in-frame clones are kept and a portion is missing. The table has more than 20,000 clones, roughly 86% seen once; the top ten hold around 28%. Sequenced material: peripheral blood. The receptors stem from a human donor with active COVID-19. The donor label of this sample is uncertain.

This clone has a handful of counts. J is TRBJ2-2 and V is TRBV2; 8 bases align to TRBD1. J gave up 4 bases and V 7 bases, and 5 bases lay outside the gene matches. Germline V gene lookup returns CDR1 SNHLY and CDR2 FYNNEI. The CDR3 runs to 14 residues. The CDR3 region is CASIDRGGTGELFF. The CDR3 DNA sequence: TGTGCCAGCATCGACAGGGGCGGCACCGGGGAGCTGTTTTTT.

The chain uses TRBV6-5 and TRBJ2-7; a possible D gene is TRBD1 (5 bases). Trimming pared 0 bases from V and 5 bases from J, leaving 17 bases between. The germline V gene has CDR1 MNHEY and CDR2 SVGAGI. The CDR3 runs 16 residues. CDR3 loop: CASSYSPGRVIDEQYF. The CDR3 bases are TGTGCCAGCAGTTACTCGCCGGGCAGGGTCATCGACGAGCAGTACTTC.

V usage is TRBV7-9 and J usage is TRBJ1-5; 9 nucleotides match TRBD1. This CDR3 spans 15 amino acids. Per germline, CDR1 SEHNR and CDR2 FQNEAQ (reference sequence). V shed 0 bases and J 4 bases; nucleotides not matched to a gene: 1. This CDR3 is CASSLAGQGNQPQHF. As DNA, the CDR3 is TGTGCCAGCAGCTTAGCCGGACAGGGGAATCAGCCCCAGCATTTT. The full variable domain, rest sourced from reference TRBV7-9 and TRBJ1-5, is DTGVSQNPRHKITKRGQNVTFRCDPISEHNRLYWYRQTLGQGPEFLTYFQNEAQLEKSRLLSDRFSAERPKGSFSTLEIQRTEQGDSAMYLCASSLAGQGNQPQHFGDGTRLSIL.

This clone came up a few times. The chain joins TRBV29-1 to TRBJ2-3; 8 nucleotides align to TRBD2. The germline CDR1 and CDR2 sequences are SQVTM and ANQGSEA. With V trimmed by 7 bases and J by 5 bases, 11 bases remained unmatched. The CDR3 covers 14 residues. CDR3: CSAMVGSGKDTQYF. As DNA, the CDR3 is TGCAGCGCAATGGTGGGTAGCGGGAAAGATACGCAGTATTTT.

CDR3 amino acids: CASSPAGDTGELFF. The CDR3 nucleotides are TGTGCCAGCAGTCCGGCAGGGGACACCGGGGAGCTGTTTTTT. The chain employs TRBV2 and TRBJ2-2, with a tentative D call TRBD1 (6 bases). Germline lookup yields CDR1 SNHLY and CDR2 FYNNEI. This CDR3 spans 14 amino acids. Trimming took off 5 bases at V and 3 bases at J, with 10 bases between the two ends.

The chain has TRBV18 and TRBJ2-5; 9 nucleotides align to TRBD2. CDR3 length: 15 residues. V gave up 1 base and J gave up 2 bases; unmatched junction bases: 2. The germline CDR1 and CDR2 sequences are KGHSH and LQKENI. The CDR3 DNA reads as TGTGCCAGCTCACCACGGCTAGCGGGGCAAGAGACCCAGTACTTC. Its protein is CASSPRLAGQETQYF.

The gene calls are TRBV6-6 and TRBJ1-5, with a possible D match to TRBD1 (6 bases). Per the germline V gene, CDR1 is MNHNY and CDR2 is SVGAGI (reference sequence). The CDR3 is made up of 15 amino acids. V gave up 0 bases and J gave up 6 bases, with 12 bases separating them. The CDR3 loop is CASSYSGTGSQPQHF. CDR3 coding DNA: TGTGCCAGCAGTTACTCCGGTACAGGGAGTCAGCCCCAGCATTTT.

This sequence joins TRBV7-2 and TRBJ2-7, with D possibly TRBD2 on 5 matching bases. CDR3 length: 16 amino acids. Germline V gene sequence: CDR1 SGHTA, CDR2 FQGNSA. Trimming pared 2 bases from V and 1 base from J, leaving 15 bases between. DNA for the CDR3: TGTGCCAGCAGCTTAATGGGCGGAGGTGGATCCTACGAGCAGTACTTC. It translates to CASSLMGGGGSYEQYF.